These 27 T cell receptor beta chains were sequenced from one sample in a study of T cells after posttransplantation cyclophosphamide. Sequencing was performed with immunoSEQ multiplex PCR; in TCRdb, only in-frame clones are kept and a portion is missing. There are 35,000 to 45,000 clones in the sample, none observed a single time. The material sequenced was PBMCs. The source of these receptors is a man aged 40-49 years in good health, CMV-negative, and a related stem cell transplant donor.

Comments on this clone: It may be a read error: a sequence one base away is much more abundant. J is TRBJ1-1 and V is TRBV7-9, with D perhaps TRBD1 (5 bases). The CDR3 runs to 13 residues. Germline V gives CDR1 SEHNR, CDR2 FQNEAQ (reference sequence). Deletions cut 5 bases from V and 5 bases from J, with 12 bases between. The CDR3 sequence is CASSMQGGTEAFF. Written as DNA, the CDR3 is TGTGCCAGCAGCATGCAGGGAGGTACTGAAGCTTTCTTT.

This clone has at least ten counts. This sequence joins TRBV9 and TRBJ2-3, with 8 bases identical to TRBD2. V shed 4 bases, J shed 6 bases, and the junction held 13 bases outside the gene matches. Germline values: CDR1 SGDLS, CDR2 YYNGEE. This CDR3 is built from 16 residues. The CDR3 DNA is TGTGCCAGCAGCACCCGGGGGGGGACTCCCGGGGATACGCAGTATTTT. It codes for CASSTRGGTPGDTQYF.

Many counts were recorded for this clone. This chain connects TRBV6-1 to TRBJ1-6; D remains ambiguous. The CDR3 runs 12 residues. CDR1 and CDR2 from the germline V gene are MNHNS and SASEGT. V lost 7 bases and J lost 7, with 8 bases in between. The CDR3 reads CASMQINSPLHF. The CDR3 nucleotides are TGTGCCAGCATGCAGATAAATTCACCCCTCCACTTT.

In this sample, this clone turned up many times. This chain joins TRBV9 and TRBJ2-2; no clear D. The CDR3 is 12 amino acids. Trimming removed 4 bases from V and 3 bases from J, with 4 bases in between. Germline V lookup: CDR1 SGDLS, CDR2 YYNGEE. The CDR3 nucleotides read TGTGCCAGCAGCCCTCACACCGGGGAGCTGTTTTTT. Amino acid sequence: CASSPHTGELFF.

This clone was seen many times. V is TRBV11-2 and J is TRBJ2-1; maybe TRBD1 (6 bases). Germline CDR1 SGHAT, CDR2 FQNNGV. V was shortened by 0 bases and J by 5 bases, with 14 bases between the two germline ends. This CDR3 has 16 amino acids. CDR3 bases: TGTGCCAGCAGCTTAGACACAGGGTGGGGGAACAATGAGCAGTTCTTC. This codes for CASSLDTGWGNNEQFF.

In its sample, this clone was seen many times. CDR3 residues: CASSIMGRGDTGELFF. Written as DNA, the CDR3 is TGTGCCAGTAGTATTATGGGCAGGGGGGACACCGGGGAGCTGTTTTTT. J is TRBJ2-2 and V is TRBV19, with D perhaps matching TRBD1 (7 bases). Trimming removed 3 bases at V and 3 bases at J, with 14 bases between. The V gene's germline CDR1 is LNHDA and CDR2 SQIVND (reference sequence). The CDR3 covers 16 residues.

This clone was counted at least ten times. V and J are TRBV6-1 and TRBJ1-5; 9 positions agree with TRBD1. The CDR3 spans 16 residues. V dropped 4 bases and J dropped 3; count of bases not matched to a gene: 7. Germline CDR1 and CDR2: MNHNS and SASEGT. CDR3 protein: CASSVTGTGNNQPQHF. The DNA for the CDR3 is TGTGCCAGCAGTGTCACCGGGACAGGGAACAATCAGCCCCAGCATTTT.

This clone appeared many times. This chain links TRBV11-1 with TRBJ1-1; no firm D call. Trimming shortened V by 1 base and J by 1 base, and 7 bases separated the two germline ends. This CDR3 has 14 amino acids. Germline V gene sequence: CDR1 SGHAT, CDR2 FQDESV (reference sequence). As DNA, the CDR3 is TGTGCCAGCAGCTTAGTCCGGGGGAACACTGAAGCTTTCTTT. Protein sequence: CASSLVRGNTEAFF.

This clone was seen repeatedly, ten times or more. CDR3 coding DNA: TGTGCCACCAGCAGGGGACAGGGAGCCGATGAGCAGTTCTTC. Its protein product is CATSRGQGADEQFF. V gene TRBV15 combines with J gene TRBJ2-1, with TRBD1 matching over 9 bases. The CDR3 is 14 amino acids. From germline, CDR1 is LNHNV and CDR2 YYDKDF (reference sequence). V shed 3 bases, J shed 8 bases, and the junction held 5 bases outside the gene matches.

This sequence joins TRBV7-3 and TRBJ1-3; TRBD1 is a possible D gene (6 bases). V was trimmed by 2 bases and J by 4 bases, leaving 9 bases between them. This CDR3 comprises 14 residues. In germline, CDR1 is SGHTA, CDR2 FQGTGA. The CDR3: CASSLVQGGNTIYF. CDR3 coding DNA: TGTGCCAGCAGCTTAGTCCAGGGGGGAAACACCATATATTTT. Looking up the rest from reference TRBV7-3 and TRBJ1-3 gives the full variable domain: GAGVSQTPSNKVTEKGKYVELRCDPISGHTALYWYRQSLGQGPEFLIYFQGTGAADDSGLPNDRFFAVRPEGSVSTLKIQRTERGDSAVYLCASSLVQGGNTIYFGEGSWLTVV.

This clone was seen many times. The chain recombines TRBV7-6 with TRBJ2-6; D is perhaps TRBD2 (6 bases). CDR1 is SGHVS and CDR2 is FNYEAQ in the germline V gene. CDR3 length: 16 residues. The V end was cut by 3 bases, the J end by 4 bases, with 13 bases between. CDR3 in DNA: TGTGCCAGCAGCTTGCTGGGCGGGGCCGGGGCCAACGTCCTGACTTTC. Its protein is CASSLLGGAGANVLTF.

This chain's CDR3 is CASTADRDMKTQYF. In DNA, the CDR3 is TGTGCCAGCACCGCAGACAGGGATATGAAGACCCAGTACTTC. This rearrangement joins TRBV2 to TRBJ2-5, with 7 bases that match TRBD1. There are 14 residues in the CDR3. J lost 6 bases, V lost 7 bases, and 11 bases had no gene match. Germline lookup yields CDR1 SNHLY and CDR2 FYNNEI.

In its sample, this clone was seen many times. This rearrangement joins TRBV10-2 to TRBJ1-1, with 10 bases aligning to TRBD1. V shed 9 bases, J shed 3 bases, and the junction held 4 bases outside the gene matches. This CDR3 is built from 13 residues. In germline, CDR1 is WSHSY, CDR2 SAAADI. CDR3 DNA: TGCGCCAGTGGACAGGGGGTAGACACTGAAGCTTTCTTT. Its protein is CASGQGVDTEAFF.

The chain has TRBV18 and TRBJ2-1; 12 bases are shared with TRBD1. Germline CDR1 KGHSH, CDR2 LQKENI. CDR3 length equals 13 residues. Unmatched junction bases numbered 0, after V lost 6 bases and J lost 6 bases. In nucleotides, the CDR3 is TGTGCCAGCTCGGGACAGGGGGCCAATGAGCAGTTCTTC. Its protein product is CASSGQGANEQFF.

In this sample, this clone turned up many times. The chain is built from TRBV7-9 and TRBJ2-7; D ambiguous. The CDR3 is 13 amino acids. V was shortened by 3 bases and J by 2 bases, with 8 bases between the two germline ends. Germline CDR1 is SEHNR and CDR2 is FQNEAQ (reference sequence). In DNA form, the CDR3 reads TGTGCCAGCAGCTTTGCTAATACCTACGAGCAGTACTTC. It translates to CASSFANTYEQYF.

This clone has a count of ten or more. The chain recombines TRBV14 with TRBJ2-5, with 14 bases aligning to TRBD2. Germline V gene data show CDR1 as SGHDN and CDR2 as FVKESK. The CDR3 is made up of 16 amino acids. J was trimmed by 5 bases and V by 5 bases; bases with no gene match: 7. CDR3 DNA: TGTGCCAGCAGCTCCGGACTAGCGGGAGGATCGGAGACCCAGTACTTC. Translation gives CASSSGLAGGSETQYF.

In its sample, this clone was seen many times. The chain is built from TRBV18 and TRBJ1-4; the D gene is possibly TRBD1 (5 bases). The CDR3 has 13 residues. Germline V gene data show CDR1 as KGHSH and CDR2 as LQKENI. V was pared by 1 base and J by 11 bases, with 11 bases between. CDR3 amino acids: CASSPQGNGKLFF. DNA of the CDR3: TGTGCCAGCTCACCACAGGGGAACGGCAAACTGTTTTTT.

This clone was recorded many times. The chain has TRBV5-1 and TRBJ1-1, with D hard to call. The CDR3 loop spans 13 amino acids. Germline CDR1 is SGHRS and CDR2 is YFSETQ. Trimming cost V 3 bases and J 1 base, with 7 bases left between them. Here the CDR3 DNA reads TGCGCCAGCAGCTCACAGACGAACACTGAAGCTTTCTTT. This codes for CASSSQTNTEAFF.

This clone was counted many times. The chain employs TRBV11-3 and TRBJ1-2, with 7 bases matching TRBD1. After removal of 4 bases from V and 5 bases from J, the junction contained 4 bases not matched to a gene. This CDR3 has 13 amino acids. CDR1 is SGHNT, CDR2 YENEEA, per germline. The CDR3 DNA reads TGTGCCAGCAGCTCGGGACAGAGTTATGGCTACACCTTC. Translating gives CASSSGQSYGYTF.

The sample holds many counts of this clone. The chain has TRBV6-6 and TRBJ1-2, with unresolved D. Germline V gene data show CDR1 as MNHNY and CDR2 as SVGAGI (reference sequence). The CDR3 runs to 13 residues. V was shortened by 5 bases and J by 5 bases, with 12 bases between the two germline ends. DNA for the CDR3: TGTGCCAGCAGTCACCGGGATGTTTATGGCTACACCTTC. This gives the protein CASSHRDVYGYTF.

The sample holds a few counts of this clone. The chain recombines TRBV7-9 with TRBJ1-2; D call uncertain. The CDR3 is 13 amino acids. Germline V lookup: CDR1 SEHNR, CDR2 FQNEAQ (reference sequence). Trimming shortened V by 5 bases and J by 7 bases, and 14 bases separated the two germline ends. The CDR3 region has the DNA TGTGCCAGCAGCCGCACGGCAGGAATTGGCTACACCTTC. It encodes CASSRTAGIGYTF.

This clone appeared many times. The V and J genes are TRBV5-5 and TRBJ1-1, with 7 bases aligning to TRBD1. The length of the CDR3 is 14 residues. The V gene's germline CDR1 is SGHKS and CDR2 YYEKEE (reference sequence). With V trimmed by 4 bases and J by 1 base, 4 bases remained unmatched. The DNA for the CDR3 is TGTGCCAGCAGCCGACAGGGAGAGAACACTGAAGCTTTCTTT. It translates to CASSRQGENTEAFF.

Many counts were recorded for this clone. The CDR3 DNA sequence: TGTGCCAGCTCACAGGACAGGCTCGTATCTGGGGCCAACGTCCTGACTTTC. It translates to CASSQDRLVSGANVLTF. The chain uses TRBV18 and TRBJ2-6, with TRBD1 matching 7 bases. The V gene end was trimmed by 4 bases and the J gene end by 1 base; junction bases not matched to a gene: 7. This CDR3 contains 17 residues. Looked up from germline, CDR1 is KGHSH and CDR2 is LQKENI.

This clone was seen a few times. Here the CDR3 DNA reads TGTGCCAGCAGCACGGAGCCTGAAGCTTTCTTT. Amino acid sequence: CASSTEPEAFF. The chain has TRBV7-3 and TRBJ1-1; D unresolved. This CDR3 is built from 11 residues. Trimming shortened V by 5 bases and J by 6 bases, and 7 bases separated the two germline ends. CDR1 and CDR2 from the germline V gene are SGHTA and FQGTGA.

This clone was counted many times. V is TRBV7-2 and J is TRBJ2-2; D remains ambiguous. Per the germline V gene, CDR1 is SGHTA and CDR2 is FQGNSA. The CDR3 runs 14 residues. V shed 4 bases and J shed 0 bases, with 6 bases lying between them. The chain's CDR3 is CASSSYPNTGELFF. The CDR3 DNA follows: TGTGCCAGCAGCTCCTACCCGAACACCGGGGAGCTGTTTTTT.

The sample holds a few counts of this clone. This CDR3 reads CASSLPGLAGGLETQYF. CDR3 DNA sequence: TGCGCCAGCAGCCTGCCGGGACTAGCGGGGGGGCTAGAGACCCAGTACTTC. The chain recombines TRBV5-1 with TRBJ2-5; 16 positions match TRBD2. CDR1 SGHRS and CDR2 YFSETQ come from the germline V gene. The length of the CDR3 is 17 residues. Trimming cost V 4 bases and J 4 bases; bases outside gene matches: 7.

In this sample, this clone turned up many times. Relative to the germline gene, one junction end is altered; a read error may explain this. The genes are TRBV15 and TRBJ2-3; possible D gene TRBD2, 6 bases. Germline CDR1 reads LNHNV; CDR2 reads YYDKDF (reference sequence). There are 14 residues in the CDR3. The CDR3 DNA reads TGTGGCACCCAGAGGAGGGGTGTCACAGATACGCAGTATTTT. This codes for CGTQRRGVTDTQYF.